The table lists the clone carrying this T cell receptor beta chain with a count of one. This sample was included in a study of blood T cells in healthy people across ages. Combining a sample-barcoded 5' primer with a J-beta primer mix, a second PCR ran for roughly 7 to 11 cycles. A single record per CDR3 protein comes from TCRdb applying MiXCR to the 5' RACE reads. The table shows approximately 850,000 distinct CDR3 sequences, with approximately 44% occurring only once. The sequencing sample was made of blood. This TCR was recovered from a man in his 60s in good health.

The CDR3: CASSPMMGGTQYF. The DNA of the CDR3 is TGTGCCAGCAGTCCCATGATGGGCGGTACGCAGTATTTT. The J gene is TRBJ2-3, the V gene TRBV28, with D unresolved. Germline values: CDR1 MDHEN, CDR2 SYDVKM. The CDR3 runs 13 residues. V dropped 5 bases and J dropped 8 bases, with 14 bases sitting between them.